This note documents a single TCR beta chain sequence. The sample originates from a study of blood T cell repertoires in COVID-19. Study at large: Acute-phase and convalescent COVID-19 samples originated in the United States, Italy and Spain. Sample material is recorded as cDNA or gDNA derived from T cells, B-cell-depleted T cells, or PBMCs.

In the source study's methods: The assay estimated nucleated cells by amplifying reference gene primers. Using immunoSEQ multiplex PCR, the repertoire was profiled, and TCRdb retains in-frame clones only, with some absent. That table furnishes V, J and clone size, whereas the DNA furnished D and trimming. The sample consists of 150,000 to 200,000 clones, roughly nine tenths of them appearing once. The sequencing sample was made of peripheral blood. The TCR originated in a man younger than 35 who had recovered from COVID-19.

The CDR3 bases are TGTGCCAGCTCATCCTCTCGTGACAGGTCGCAGTATTTT. Translated, it gives CASSSSRDRSQYF. The gene calls are TRBV18 and TRBJ2-3, with TRBD1 as a possible D gene (6 bases). The CDR3 runs to 13 residues. Germline CDR1 and CDR2: KGHSH and LQKENI. Trimming cost V 5 bases and J 10 bases, with 16 bases left between them.